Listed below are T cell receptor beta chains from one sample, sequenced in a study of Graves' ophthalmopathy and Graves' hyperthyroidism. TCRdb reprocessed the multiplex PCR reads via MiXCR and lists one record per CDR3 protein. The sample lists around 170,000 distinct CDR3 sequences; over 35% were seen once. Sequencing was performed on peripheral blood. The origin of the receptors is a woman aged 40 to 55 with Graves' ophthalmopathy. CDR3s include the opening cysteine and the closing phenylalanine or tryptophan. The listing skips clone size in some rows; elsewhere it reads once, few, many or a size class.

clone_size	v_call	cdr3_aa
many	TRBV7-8	CASSLAVSAVSYEQYF
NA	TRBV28	CASRLAGGGETQYF
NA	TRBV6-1	CASSPEGNNSPLHF
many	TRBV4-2	CASSQGRDRVPNEAFF
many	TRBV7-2	CATKSQGGGVNIQYF
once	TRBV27	CASSPGRGGTEAFF
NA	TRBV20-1	CSARRRRPRIEETQYF
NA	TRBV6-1	CASSESLASSLHF
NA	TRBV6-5	CASSYSETRGGETQYF
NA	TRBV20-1	CSAPRLSYEQYF
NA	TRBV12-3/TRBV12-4	CASRQVDYGYTF
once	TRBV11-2	CASSPIKTVGDGYTF
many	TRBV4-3	CASSQDLRASGTEAFF
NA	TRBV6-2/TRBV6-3	CVSSPDPGHHSDPNYGYTF
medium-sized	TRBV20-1	CSAGGDRKNTEAFF
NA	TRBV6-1	CASSGTGVRQPQHF
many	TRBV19	CASGQDRGNQPQHF
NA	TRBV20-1	CSARARSGHGYTF
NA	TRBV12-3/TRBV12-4	CASSQTGAKSF
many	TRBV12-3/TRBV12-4	CASSRLDRIGGYTF
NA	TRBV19	CAMRTANTGELFF
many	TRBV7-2	CAWARGPGNTIYF
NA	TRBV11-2	CASSSPPGQFHF
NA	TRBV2	CASKGPFGESGELFF
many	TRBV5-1	CASSLALGAGDGYTF
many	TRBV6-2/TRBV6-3	CASSYTHGYTF